Here is one T cell receptor beta chain with its context. These data originate in a study of T-cell memory formation after mild COVID-19. From the 5' RACE reads, TCRdb called clonotypes with MiXCR, one entry per CDR3 protein. This sample yields some 490,000 distinct CDR3 sequences, of which about 18% are seen a single time; roughly 12% belongs to the top ten. V lost 5 bases, J lost 3 bases, and 10 bases stayed unmatched. The CDR3 consists of 15 residues. Germline-derived CDR1 and CDR2 are MNHEY and SVGEGT. Sample: PBMCs or a T cell subset sorted from them (not recorded which). This chain joins TRBV6-2 or TRBV6-3 and TRBJ2-7, with 7 bases that match TRBD2. This TCR derives from an adult woman who had mild COVID-19 (a few samples of this study predate the infection). Cell type and time point are not known. The CDR3 DNA is TGTGCCAGCAGTCCATCGCCGGGAGGAAACTACGAGCAGTACTTC. Its translation is CASSPSPGGNYEQYF.